In its sample, the clone carrying this T cell receptor beta chain was seen a few times. Antigen unknown. Trimming cost V 6 bases and J 6 bases, with 19 bases left between them. The CDR3 runs to 15 residues. The entry originates in a study of T cell repertoires in cytomegalovirus infection. For the study at large: CMV infection and matching HLA type were both indicated by public TCR beta signatures.

Findings and caveats of the study: What dominated the ex vivo response were HLA-C-restricted CMV-specific TCR beta clonotypes.

TCRdb recomputed calls from the reads with MiXCR, one row per CDR3 protein. The sample shows 700,000 to 900,000 distinct CDR3 sequences, 25% to 35% of them seen only once. The V and J genes are TRBV12-3 or TRBV12-4 and TRBJ2-3, with D perhaps matching TRBD1 or TRBD2 (5 bases each). The sample in question was cultured CD8+ T cells from PBMCs, obtained from culture after CMV antigen stimulation. The clonotype comes from a human donor in good health (CMV status not recorded). Some clones in this sample may be carry-over from other donors' samples. CDR3 in DNA: TGTGCCAGCAGATTCCGGGACGTCGGAGTTGATACGCAGTATTTT. Its translation: CASRFRDVGVDTQYF.